Listed below are T cell receptor beta chains from one sample, sequenced in a study of T cells in localized non-small cell lung cancer. Generated by immunoSEQ multiplex PCR, the TCRdb table keeps only in-frame clones and is missing some. The sample has 25,000 to 30,000 clones, 80% to 85% seen once. The sequences come from peripheral blood mononuclear cells, collected before any cancer treatment. These receptors all come from a man between 40 and 69 years old with stage III lung adenocarcinoma. Both conserved end residues are part of each CDR3. D genes are given only for firm matches. Size is stated for part of the rows, as once, few or many counts, or as a class when the clone is expanded.

j_gene,d_gene,abundance,v_gene,CDR3nt,CDR3aa
TRBJ2-3,-,-,TRBV6-5,TGTGCCAGCAGTCCATCCCAGGGTGCAGATACGCAGTATTTT,CASSPSQGADTQYF
TRBJ2-3,TRBD2,-,TRBV27,TGTGCCAGCAGGGTCAGGACTAGCGGGAGGGTAGCGGATACGCAGTATTTT,CASRVRTSGRVADTQYF
TRBJ2-6,-,once,TRBV5-4,TGTGCCAGCACCTCCATAAACAGGGCGGGTGGGGCCAACGTCCTGACTTTC,CASTSINRAGGANVLTF
TRBJ2-7,-,few,TRBV7-2,TGTGCCAGCAGCTCGGTGGGTGGGAGCTCCTACGAGCAGTACTTC,CASSSVGGSSYEQYF
TRBJ2-7,TRBD1,-,TRBV7-9,TGTGCCAGCAGCTTTACCGGGACAGGGGGCGACGAGCAGTACTTC,CASSFTGTGGDEQYF
TRBJ2-7,TRBD1,-,TRBV6-6,TGTGCCAGCAGGGGGGACAGGCAATCCTACGAGCAGTACTTC,CASRGDRQSYEQYF
TRBJ1-5,-,-,TRBV28,TGTGCCAGCAGTTTATCAGGAAATGGCAATCAGCCCCAGCATTTT,CASSLSGNGNQPQHF
TRBJ1-4,-,-,TRBV30,TGTGCCTGGAGCGTCGAGGGCGAAAAACTGTTTTTT,CAWSVEGEKLFF
TRBJ2-1,TRBD2,-,TRBV11-2,TGTGCCAGCAGCTTAGCCCTAACTAGCGGGAGCGGGAATGAGCAGTTCTTC,CASSLALTSGSGNEQFF
TRBJ1-4,TRBD1,once,TRBV7-6,TGTGCCAGCAGCTCCATGACAGGGGAGGGTGAAAAACTGTTTTTT,CASSSMTGEGEKLFF
TRBJ1-2,-,-,TRBV21-1,TGTGCCAGCAGCACGTCACAAGGCTACACCTTC,CASSTSQGYTF
TRBJ2-1,TRBD2,-,TRBV6-1,TGTGCCAGCAGTGGGGGAACAGCCGGGGGGAATGAGCAGTTCTTC,CASSGGTAGGNEQFF
TRBJ1-1,TRBD1,once,TRBV5-1,TGCGCCAGCAGCTTGGCCCCCAACCGGGACAGTGGCTTCTTT,CASSLAPNRDSGFF
TRBJ1-1,TRBD1,-,TRBV5-4,TGTGCCAGCACCCGCTTCCGGGACAGGGACACTGAAGCTTTCTTT,CASTRFRDRDTEAFF
TRBJ1-1,-,-,TRBV19,TGTGCCAGTAGAAGCACCGGAATGAACACTGAAGCTTTCTTT,CASRSTGMNTEAFF
TRBJ1-2,TRBD1,-,TRBV23-1,TGCGCCAGCAGTCAAGGGGACAGTGACTACTATGGCTACACCTTC,CASSQGDSDYYGYTF
TRBJ2-5,-,-,TRBV5-1,TGCGCCAGCAGCTTGGGGGGGAAAGAGACCCAGTACTTC,CASSLGGKETQYF
TRBJ2-7,-,-,TRBV5-1,TGCGCCAGCAGCTTGGATTGGGGGGCGGCATCCTACGAGCAGTACTTC,CASSLDWGAASYEQYF
TRBJ1-6,-,once,TRBV6-1,TGTGCCAGCAGTGAAGAATTAGGGATCCTGGGGTCACCCCTCCACTTT,CASSEELGILGSPLHF
TRBJ1-1,-,-,TRBV11-2,TGTGCCAGCAGTCAACTTCTTATGAACACTGAAGCTTTCTTT,CASSQLLMNTEAFF
TRBJ1-2,-,-,TRBV1,-,CTSSQVAQGAAGYTF
TRBJ1-2,-,-,TRBV5-1,TGCGCCAGCAGCTTAAGCGGTTCTAACTATGGCTACACCTTC,CASSLSGSNYGYTF
TRBJ2-2,TRBD2,once,TRBV15,TGTGCCACCAGCAGAGATCGGGGGAGGGGAGGCACCGGGGAGCTGTTTTTT,CATSRDRGRGGTGELFF
TRBJ2-1,-,-,TRBV2,TGTGCCAGCAGTGTGGGGATATACAATGAGCAGTTCTTC,CASSVGIYNEQFF
TRBJ1-2,-,-,TRBV6-6,TGTGCCAGCAGTTACGTCGACATTTCAAGCAATGGCTACACCTTC,CASSYVDISSNGYTF
TRBJ1-5,-,-,TRBV6-5,TGTGCCAGCAGTTCACAGGGACTCCCCAATCAGCCCCAGCATTTT,CASSSQGLPNQPQHF
TRBJ2-5,TRBD2,-,TRBV11-2,TGTGCCAGCAAGGGACTAGCGGGCTTAGAGACCCAGTACTTC,CASKGLAGLETQYF
TRBJ1-2,-,-,TRBV5-5,TGTGCCAGCAGCTTGGGGACTGCCTCCTATGGCTACACCTTC,CASSLGTASYGYTF
TRBJ2-1,-,-,TRBV11-2,TGTGCCAGCAGCCTTAGCGCGTACTCCTACAATGAGCAGTTCTTC,CASSLSAYSYNEQFF
TRBJ2-1,TRBD2,-,TRBV7-9,TGTGCCAGCAGCTTAGGCTGGGCGGGAGGGCCGGTGGGCTATGAGCAGTTCTTC,CASSLGWAGGPVGYEQFF
TRBJ2-4,-,-,TRBV18,TGTGCCAGCTCCTCGGGGCCAGCCAAAAACATTCAGTACTTC,CASSSGPAKNIQYF
TRBJ2-5,-,-,TRBV29-1,TGCAGCGCTGGGGCCCGTCAAGAGACCCAGTACTTC,CSAGARQETQYF
TRBJ2-1,-,-,TRBV5-1,TGCGCCAGCAGCCCCGAAGCGGTAACCTACAATGAGCAGTTCTTC,CASSPEAVTYNEQFF